The entry below gives a single TCR beta chain sequence along with its context. No cognate antigen has been identified for it. No base qualities exist here, and no much larger clone lies one base off it. This specimen comes from a study of T-cell memory formation after mild COVID-19 (dated by TCRdb to about 2021). For context, the study as a whole: TCR sequence clusters from the two donors were largely donor specific. In two donors, T-cell clones that expanded and contracted after mild COVID-19 were followed by sequencing TCRalpha and TCRbeta repertoires longitudinally. The cohort was made up of two young adult volunteers, one female and one male, who were previously healthy. Study-level results and caveats: The second-wave clones that peaked on day 37 were not confirmed to be SARS-CoV-2 specific. The detection of some responding clones in pre-infection memory suggests that pre-existing cross-reactive memory T cells joined the SARS-CoV-2 response. Contracting CD4+ clones turned up mainly in the CM and EM memory subsets, whereas EMRA was where CD8+ clones were enriched. Clones that contracted from day 15 to 85 showed balanced CD4/CD8 phenotypes, whereas a second wave of clones that expanded from day 15 to 37 leaned towards CD4+. The study covered only two mild cases, and larger cohorts including severe cases with pre-infection samples were considered necessary.

TCRdb lists the instrument as Illumina NovaSeq 6000. cDNA libraries for TCRalpha and TCRbeta were prepared by 5'RACE using constant-segment primers, with sample barcodes and unique molecular identifiers added. RNA was extracted from every sample with Trizol reagent. Libraries were amplified in two PCR steps, with a second sample barcode and Illumina TruSeq adapters added in the second step. Sequencing of libraries was performed on an Illumina NovaSeq with 2 x 150 bp paired-end reads. Regarding the original processing steps: Reads were demultiplexed and collapsed into UMI-guided consensus sequences with migec v1.2.7. Using mixcr v2.1.11, the UMI consensuses were aligned to TRA and TRB V and J templates and assembled into clonotypes. A clonotype was counted as expanded or contracted only if both edgeR and NoisET called the change significant, with noise models trained on biological replicates. For edgeR calls, a false discovery rate-adjusted p below 0.01 and a log2 fold-change threshold of 1 were applied. As an exploratory analysis of dynamics, max-normalized trajectories of the 1000 most abundant clonotypes were examined with PCA combined with hierarchical clustering. Separately sequenced CD4+ and CD8+ repertoires were used to assign the CD4 or CD8 phenotype of responding clones. TCRdb redid the processing of the public reads, applying fastp at Q25 and MiXCR, and retained in-frame beta chains. Rows matching on CDR3 protein sequence are summarized as one entry with the most common DNA and genes. The V and J calls here are based on TCRdb, not the publication. Recorded for this sample are 350,000 to 550,000 distinct CDR3 sequences; roughly 18% of them occurred a single time. 20% to 25% of the sample goes to the ten largest clones.

Ficoll-Paque density gradient centrifugation was used to isolate PBMCs. The CDR3, cysteine through phenylalanine, is 13 amino acids long. Only the CDR3 portion is preserved as DNA: 39 bases, with reading frame beginning at the first base. From the germline V gene (reference sequence), CDR1 is DFQATT and CDR2 is SNEGSKA. Between the V and J ends, shortened by 3 bases and 8 bases respectively, the junction contains 14 bases. Recombination linked TRBV20-1 to TRBJ2-4; the D segment cannot be called with confidence. Material: PBMCs or a T cell subset sorted from them (not recorded which). This TCR came from a young man who had mild COVID-19 (a few samples of this study predate the infection). The sample titles of this study are shuffled in the database, so cell type and time point are left out; the donor was told from shared clones. The sequenced DNA is TGCAGTGCTAGTATTCCCGCCGCGGACATTCAGTACTTC. The encoded protein is CSASIPAADIQYF.